This TCR beta chain was retrieved from a study of blood T cell repertoires in COVID-19 (TCRdb year 2020). Context from the whole study: The collaborator samples originated in the United States, Italy and Spain and spanned the acute and convalescent phases of COVID-19. The material from the prospective study consisted of cDNA or gDNA derived from T cells, B-cell-depleted T cells, or PBMCs. The repertoires were made available in a free public database intended to serve as a resource for research on the immune response to SARS-CoV-2. Samples came from the ongoing ImmuneRACE study (first 160 participants) plus 1,254 subjects from 6 global collaborators. Where available, HLA class I and class II types were obtained from metadata supplied by the sample provider rather than from assay-based typing. Subjects who had been exposed to COVID-19, were actively infected with it, or had recovered from it provided the deeply sampled blood TCRbeta repertoires that made up the dataset. A de-identified subject ID, COVID-19 status, age in years and sex were almost always included in the sample metadata. The investigation overall reported the following: The quantity of clinical and demographic metadata differed by source and by participant and was supplied without curation.

As to this clone: Its antigen has not been determined. One base away there is no much larger clone; base qualities are not given.

Unmatched junction bases come to 8, with V trimmed by 2 bases and J by 8 bases. The CDR3 covers 14 residues, taking in both the cysteine and the phenylalanine. Here the CDR3 DNA is all that survives: 42 bases in frame from base 1. The germline V gene gives CDR1 as MNHEY and CDR2 as SVGAGI. TCRbeta CDR3 regions were amplified from genomic DNA using the immunoSEQ Assay, a bias-controlled multiplex PCR. The paper's data handling went like this. The number of nucleated cells in each sample was estimated from the amplification of reference gene primers within the assay. To quantify the absolute abundance of each unique TCRbeta CDR3 rearrangement, sequence reads were collapsed and filtered. Productive Simpson clonality was computed per sample as the square root of Simpson's diversity index over productive rearrangements. TCRdb took over this immuneACCESS table, retaining in-frame rearrangements with V and J assigned. Such tables are incomplete; in checked studies, under half of the missing clones stem from an unresolved V gene, and the remainder is unexplained. The V and J calls and clone size are taken from that table; D and trimming were inferred from the DNA. The sample table holds about 270,000 clones, of which about 76% were seen once. 2.5% to 3% of the sample rests with the top ten.

Each collaborating institution followed its own protocols to collect whole blood in K2EDTA tubes. For TCRbeta analysis, collaborators shipped samples in one of three forms: frozen whole blood, isolated PBMCs, or DNA extracted from either of those sample types. Sequenced: peripheral blood. The chain uses TRBV6-5 and TRBJ1-1, and 7 junction bases match TRBD1. This sequence was found in a woman aged 55 to 70 with active or convalescent COVID-19. CDR3 protein: CASSYDGTDVEAFF. The sequenced DNA is TGTGCCAGCAGTTACGATGGGACAGACGTCGAAGCTTTCTTT.